A selection of T cell receptor beta chains follows, all from one sample in a study of somatic mutations in cytotoxic T cells in rheumatoid arthritis. Assay: immunoSEQ multiplex PCR; the TCRdb copy retains only in-frame clones and omits some. The table records more than 7,000 clones, over 60% of them present only once. Specimen: CD8+ T cells sorted from blood. The source of these receptors is an adult with rheumatoid arthritis. CDR3s include the opening cysteine and the closing phenylalanine or tryptophan. A D gene is named only where the DNA matches it firmly. Expanded clones are given a class, and other clones once, few, many or no size at all.

J | V | size | D | DNA | CDR3
TRBJ2-5 | TRBV4-1 | - | TRBD2 | TGCGCCAGCAGCCAAGATTTAGGGTTGGGAGGGTGGGAGACCCAGTACTTC | CASSQDLGLGGWETQYF
TRBJ2-7 | TRBV28 | - | - | TGTGCCATCATAGGGGCTGCTAGCTCCTACGAGCAGTACTTC | CAIIGAASSYEQYF
TRBJ1-1 | TRBV27 | - | - | TGTGCCAGCAGTTTATCGTCCAGAGGGAACACTGAAGCTTTCTTT | CASSLSSRGNTEAFF
TRBJ2-2 | TRBV28 | once | - | TGTGCCAGCAGCACCAGCAAATGGTCTGGTGGGGGTATTGGCGGGGAGCTGTTTTTT | CASSTSKWSGGGIGGELFF
TRBJ2-7 | TRBV5-6 | - | - | TGTGCCAGCAGCTTGGGGGGTTTAGGCTACGAGCAGTACTTC | CASSLGGLGYEQYF
TRBJ2-7 | TRBV5-3 | - | TRBD2 | TGTGCCAGAAGCTTGCGGCGCCTAGCGGGGCCTTACGAGCAGTACTTC | CARSLRRLAGPYEQYF
TRBJ2-5 | TRBV9 | - | TRBD2 | TGTGCCAGCAGCTCGGGAGGAGTTGAGACCCAGTACTTC | CASSSGGVETQYF
TRBJ2-7 | TRBV27 | - | TRBD1 | TGTGCCAGCAGTTTATCGGCGACAGGGGGCTACGAGCAGTACTTC | CASSLSATGGYEQYF
TRBJ1-6 | TRBV2 | - | TRBD1 | TGTGCCAGCAGTCCGACAGGGGGGACGAATTCACCCCTCCACTTT | CASSPTGGTNSPLHF
TRBJ1-2 | TRBV9 | - | - | TGTGCCAGCAGCGTAGCCGAAGGACGCATCTATGGCTACACCTTC | CASSVAEGRIYGYTF
TRBJ2-7 | TRBV7-6 | few | - | TGTGCCAGCAGCTTAGGGGTCGGTGCAACGGGGAACGCTCCGAACGAGCAGTACTTC | CASSLGVGATGNAPNEQYF
TRBJ2-7 | TRBV27 | - | - | TGTGCCAGCAGTTCTTTAGAGGGCGAATCCTACGAGCAGTACTTC | CASSSLEGESYEQYF
TRBJ2-3 | TRBV2 | - | - | TGTGCCACCTACACAGATACGCAGTATTTT | CATYTDTQYF
TRBJ2-1 | TRBV7-9 | - | TRBD2 | TGTGCCAGCAGGGGGGGGGATTCCTACAATGAGCAGTTCTTC | CASRGGDSYNEQFF
TRBJ2-3 | TRBV5-1 | once | - | TGCGCCAGCAGCTTACGGGGTGGGGGCACAGATACGCAGTATTTT | CASSLRGGGTDTQYF
TRBJ1-1 | TRBV15 | once | - | TGTGCCACCAGCACAGCGACTGGGAGCACTGAAGCTTTCTTT | CATSTATGSTEAFF
TRBJ1-5 | TRBV27 | - | - | TGTGCCAGCAGTTTATCGATTTCGGGGGCCCGCAATCAGCCCCAGCATTTT | CASSLSISGARNQPQHF
TRBJ2-3 | TRBV4-1 | - | - | TGCGCCAGCAGCCAAGTTTTAAGTCAGGATACGCAGTATTTT | CASSQVLSQDTQYF
TRBJ2-7 | TRBV27 | - | TRBD1 | TGTGCCAGCAGTTTATTATCGACAGGGGGGGTAAACGAGCAGTACTTC | CASSLLSTGGVNEQYF
TRBJ1-5 | TRBV27 | few | - | TGTGCCAGCAGCCCGTCACCTGGGCCCCAGCATTTT | CASSPSPGPQHF
TRBJ1-1 | TRBV18 | - | - | TGTGCCAGCTCACCACCAGGGACATACGGTGGCACTGAAGCTTTCTTT | CASSPPGTYGGTEAFF
TRBJ1-5 | TRBV19 | - | TRBD1 | TGTGCCAGCAGGACAGGGACTAATCAGCCCCAGCATTTT | CASRTGTNQPQHF
TRBJ1-1 | TRBV6-5 | - | - | TGTGCCAGCAGCGTTGGCCCTGAAGCTTTCTTT | CASSVGPEAFF
TRBJ2-7 | TRBV9 | - | - | TGTGCCAGCAGCGCAGACAGCTCCTACGAGCAGTACTTC | CASSADSSYEQYF
TRBJ1-1 | TRBV10-3 | few | - | TGTGCCATCAGTGAGTCCCAGGGAAGTACTGAAGCTTTCTTT | CAISESQGSTEAFF
TRBJ2-2 | TRBV6-4 | - | TRBD1 | TGTGCCAGCAGTGACTCGAACAGGGGAAACACCGGGGAGCTGTTTTTT | CASSDSNRGNTGELFF
TRBJ1-1 | TRBV11-2 | - | TRBD1 | TGTGCCAGCAGCTTAGGACAGGGGGCTGAAGCTTTCTTT | CASSLGQGAEAFF
TRBJ1-4 | TRBV10-3 | - | - | TGTGCCATCAGTGAGTCGATGGCCGCGCAGGGTACTAAACTGTTTTTT | CAISESMAAQGTKLFF
TRBJ2-1 | TRBV19 | medium-sized | - | TGTGCCAGTAGTATGGGATTTAACAATGAGCAGTTCTTC | CASSMGFNNEQFF
TRBJ2-7 | TRBV7-6 | - | TRBD1 | TGTGCCAGCAGCCCCGAGACAGGGGGCAGCTACGAGCAGTACTTC | CASSPETGGSYEQYF
TRBJ2-7 | TRBV5-1 | - | - | TGCGCCAGCAGACAGACATACGAGCAGTACTTC | CASRQTYEQYF
TRBJ2-1 | TRBV4-2 | - | TRBD2 | TGTGCCAGCAGCCACGAAGGACTAGCGGGGGCCGACAATGAGCAGTTCTTC | CASSHEGLAGADNEQFF
TRBJ2-1 | TRBV7-9 | - | - | TGTGCCAGCAGCTTACTAGACAATGAGCAGTTCTTC | CASSLLDNEQFF
TRBJ2-1 | TRBV6-1 | - | - | TGTGCCAGCAGTCCTAGACAGAATGAGCAGTTCTTC | CASSPRQNEQFF
TRBJ2-7 | TRBV5-6 | - | - | TGTGCCAGCAGCTTCACGTTCTCCTACGAGCAGTACTTC | CASSFTFSYEQYF
TRBJ1-4 | TRBV2 | few | - | TGTGCCACCATCCACTATTTGGGGGCGAATGAAAAACTGTTTTTT | CATIHYLGANEKLFF
TRBJ2-7 | TRBV28 | - | - | TGTGCCAGCAGTTTATACAGCCTGGGGGACTCCGAGCAGTACTTC | CASSLYSLGDSEQYF
TRBJ1-2 | TRBV4-1 | few | TRBD1 | TGCGCCAGCAGCCAAACCTCAGGGGGGGACTATGGCTACACCTTC | CASSQTSGGDYGYTF
TRBJ1-1 | TRBV11-2 | - | TRBD1 | TGTGCCAGCTTTGGACAGGGGAGCCCGATTGGAGAGATCTGGGAAGCTTTCTTT | CASFGQGSPIGEIWEAFF
TRBJ2-5 | TRBV28 | - | - | TGTGCCAGCGGCGGACGGAACCAAGAGACCCAGTACTTC | CASGGRNQETQYF
TRBJ2-5 | TRBV4-3 | - | - | TGCGCCAGCAGCCAAGAATTGCCAGGGGTTGTCCAAGAGACCCAGTACTTC | CASSQELPGVVQETQYF
TRBJ2-3 | TRBV15 | - | - | TGTGCCACCAGCAGAGCAACAGGGAGTGGCACAGATACGCAGTATTTT | CATSRATGSGTDTQYF